These T cell receptor beta chains were read from a single sample in a study of human T cells and chemical hapten exposure. TCRdb processed the RACE reads anew with MiXCR; each CDR3 protein has one entry. The data contain roughly 50,000 distinct CDR3 sequences, approximately 10% of them singletons. Sequenced here: whole blood, sampled in connection with sensitization to the hapten diphenylcyclopropenone (DPC). These receptor sequences come from a woman aged 40 to 50 with alopecia areata. Some clones in this sample may be carry-over from other donors' samples. Both conserved end residues are part of each CDR3. D genes are given only for firm matches. Expanded clones get a size class; other rows say once, few or many, or leave the size out.

V: TRBV4-1
D: NA
size: many
J: TRBJ2-3
CDR3: CASSHIAGTTDTQYF
DNA: TGCGCCAGCAGCCATATTGCGGGAACCACAGATACGCAGTATTTT

V: TRBV27
D: NA
size: many
J: TRBJ2-1
CDR3: CASTLRGDVRTYNEQFF
DNA: TGTGCCAGCACCCTAAGGGGTGACGTTCGTACCTACAATGAGCAGTTCTTC

V: TRBV12-2
D: NA
size: NA
J: TRBJ2-7
CDR3: CASRLAHDGSYEQYF
DNA: TGTGCAAGTCGCTTAGCGCATGACGGCTCCTACGAGCAGTACTTC

V: TRBV18
D: TRBD1
size: NA
J: TRBJ1-5
CDR3: CASSRGTAISNQPQHF
DNA: TGTGCCAGCTCACGCGGGACAGCAATTAGCAATCAGCCCCAGCATTTT

V: TRBV29-1
D: NA
size: few
J: TRBJ1-4
CDR3: CSAQPIGAANEKLFF
DNA: TGCAGCGCCCAACCAATAGGGGCGGCTAATGAAAAACTGTTTTTT

V: TRBV20-1
D: TRBD2
size: NA
J: TRBJ2-7
CDR3: CSAISPSGRSMNNEQYF
DNA: TGCAGTGCTATTAGTCCTAGCGGGAGGAGTATGAACAACGAGCAGTACTTC

V: TRBV6-2/TRBV6-3
D: NA
size: few
J: TRBJ1-5
CDR3: CASSYLSGNQPQHF
DNA: TGTGCCAGCAGTTACTTATCCGGGAATCAGCCCCAGCATTTT

V: TRBV18
D: NA
size: few
J: TRBJ1-4
CDR3: CASSGGPPPGEKLFF
DNA: TGTGCCAGCTCAGGGGGACCCCCGCCCGGTGAAAAACTGTTTTTT

V: TRBV7-9
D: NA
size: NA
J: TRBJ2-2
CDR3: CASRPAGTVNTGELFF
DNA: TGTGCCAGCCGTCCAGCGGGGACAGTGAACACCGGGGAGCTGTTTTTT

V: TRBV11-3
D: TRBD2
size: NA
J: TRBJ2-3
CDR3: CASSPGLAPDTQYF
DNA: TGTGCCAGCAGCCCGGGACTAGCCCCCGATACGCAGTATTTT

V: TRBV6-2/TRBV6-3
D: NA
size: few
J: TRBJ2-4
CDR3: CASSYSLAPGAKNIQYF
DNA: TGTGCCAGCAGTTACTCGCTAGCGCCGGGGGCCAAAAACATTCAGTACTTC

V: TRBV11-3
D: TRBD2
size: NA
J: TRBJ2-1
CDR3: CASSTRGSGRDEQFF
DNA: TGTGCCAGCAGCACCCGGGGTAGCGGGAGGGATGAGCAGTTCTTC

V: TRBV28
D: NA
size: NA
J: TRBJ1-5
CDR3: CASITSSGPQHF
DNA: TGTGCCAGCATCACATCCTCCGGGCCCCAGCATTTT

V: TRBV29-1
D: TRBD1
size: many
J: TRBJ1-1
CDR3: CSVAPGQGRAFF
DNA: TGCAGCGTTGCCCCGGGACAGGGAAGAGCTTTCTTT

V: TRBV28
D: NA
size: few
J: TRBJ2-7
CDR3: CASSLEGHEQYF
DNA: TGTGCCAGCAGTTTAGAGGGGCACGAGCAGTACTTC

V: TRBV4-1
D: TRBD1
size: few
J: TRBJ2-4
CDR3: CASSHRTGQLAKNIQYF
DNA: TGCGCCAGCAGCCACCGGACAGGCCAACTAGCCAAAAACATTCAGTACTTC

V: TRBV7-3
D: NA
size: few
J: TRBJ1-2
CDR3: CASSLGGRGAGYTF
DNA: TGTGCCAGCAGCTTGGGCGGCAGGGGTGCTGGCTACACCTTC

V: TRBV29-1
D: TRBD1
size: NA
J: TRBJ2-7
CDR3: CSVRDRVSEQYF
DNA: TGCAGCGTGCGGGACAGGGTATCCGAGCAGTACTTC

V: TRBV6-6
D: TRBD1
size: NA
J: TRBJ1-5
CDR3: CASTSGQRNQPQHF
DNA: TGTGCCAGCACCTCGGGACAGCGAAATCAGCCCCAGCATTTT

V: TRBV11-2
D: NA
size: many
J: TRBJ2-5
CDR3: CASSWGTTQETQYF
DNA: TGTGCCAGCAGTTGGGGGACAACCCAAGAGACCCAGTACTTC

V: TRBV10-3
D: NA
size: few
J: TRBJ1-5
CDR3: CAISGPNQPQHF
DNA: TGTGCCATCAGTGGCCCTAATCAGCCCCAGCATTTT

V: TRBV28
D: TRBD1
size: few
J: TRBJ2-7
CDR3: CASSSGTAQF
DNA: TGTGCCAGCAGCTCCGGGACAGCACAATTC

V: TRBV28
D: TRBD1
size: NA
J: TRBJ1-2
CDR3: CATKRTGPLGYTF
DNA: TGTGCCACGAAAAGGACAGGGCCGTTAGGCTACACCTTC

V: TRBV20-1
D: NA
size: few
J: TRBJ2-3
CDR3: CSASRERGTDTQYF
DNA: TGCAGTGCTAGTCGGGAGCGAGGCACAGATACGCAGTATTTT

V: TRBV12-3/TRBV12-4
D: NA
size: NA
J: TRBJ1-2
CDR3: CASSFGRNYGYTF
DNA: TGTGCCAGCAGTTTCGGCAGGAACTATGGCTACACCTTC

V: TRBV5-1
D: NA
size: many
J: TRBJ1-3
CDR3: CASSLAAGRTGNTIYF
DNA: TGCGCCAGCAGCTTGGCCGCAGGGAGGACTGGAAACACCATATATTTT

V: TRBV20-1
D: TRBD1
size: few
J: TRBJ2-7
CDR3: CSARDWDSYEQYF
DNA: TGCAGTGCTAGAGACTGGGACAGCTACGAGCAGTACTTC

V: TRBV11-3
D: NA
size: many
J: TRBJ1-2
CDR3: CASKYRDNYGYTF
DNA: TGTGCCAGCAAATACCGGGACAACTATGGCTACACCTTC

V: TRBV7-2
D: NA
size: NA
J: TRBJ2-7
CDR3: CASSTVYEQYF
DNA: TGTGCCAGCAGCACCGTCTACGAGCAGTACTTC

V: TRBV20-1
D: NA
size: many
J: TRBJ1-1
CDR3: CSARRVAIQTEAFF
DNA: TGCAGTGCTAGAAGGGTAGCAATCCAGACTGAAGCTTTCTTT

V: TRBV20-1
D: NA
size: few
J: TRBJ2-3
CDR3: CSAPVGGWTSTDTQYF
DNA: TGCAGTGCCCCTGTTGGTGGTTGGACCAGCACAGATACGCAGTATTTT

V: TRBV12-3/TRBV12-4
D: TRBD1
size: NA
J: TRBJ2-2
CDR3: CASTPSAPQGDEYTGELFF
DNA: TGTGCCAGCACCCCTTCTGCCCCCCAGGGGGATGAATACACCGGGGAGCTGTTTTTT

V: TRBV28
D: TRBD1
size: many
J: TRBJ1-5
CDR3: CASSLLGTGLVNQPQHF
DNA: TGTGCCAGCAGTTTACTCGGGACAGGGCTGGTCAATCAGCCCCAGCATTTT

V: TRBV12-3/TRBV12-4
D: NA
size: many
J: TRBJ2-1
CDR3: CASSLRVYNEQFF
DNA: TGTGCCAGCAGTTTAAGAGTCTACAATGAGCAGTTCTTC

V: TRBV9
D: TRBD2
size: many
J: TRBJ2-1
CDR3: CASSVVAGVWNEQFF
DNA: TGTGCCAGCAGCGTAGTAGCGGGAGTTTGGAATGAGCAGTTCTTC

V: TRBV10-3
D: NA
size: few
J: TRBJ2-6
CDR3: CAIGPRSGANVLTF
DNA: TGTGCCATCGGACCACGCTCTGGGGCCAACGTCCTGACTTTC

V: TRBV10-3
D: NA
size: NA
J: TRBJ1-1
CDR3: CAISGARTEAFF
DNA: TGTGCCATCAGTGGGGCCCGCACTGAAGCTTTCTTT

V: TRBV6-1
D: NA
size: many
J: TRBJ1-3
CDR3: CASMLTGGNTIYF
DNA: TGTGCCAGCATGCTGACGGGAGGAAACACCATATATTTT

V: TRBV5-4
D: TRBD1
size: few
J: TRBJ1-3
CDR3: CASSGLPRSGQGTETIYF
DNA: TGTGCCAGCTCGGGCCTACCGCGCTCGGGACAGGGGACCGAAACCATATATTTT

V: TRBV7-9
D: TRBD2
size: NA
J: TRBJ2-5
CDR3: CASSPPTSGRETQYF
DNA: TGTGCCAGCAGCCCTCCGACTAGCGGGAGGGAGACCCAGTACTTC

V: TRBV28
D: NA
size: many
J: TRBJ1-6
CDR3: CASSPPRTDNSPLHF
DNA: TGTGCCAGCAGTCCCCCCCGGACGGATAATTCACCCCTCCACTTT

V: TRBV25-1
D: NA
size: NA
J: TRBJ2-6
CDR3: CASTLSGSGANVLTF
DNA: TGTGCCAGCACCCTATCCGGCTCTGGGGCCAACGTCCTGACTTTC

V: TRBV29-1
D: NA
size: NA
J: TRBJ1-1
CDR3: CSVVRNTEAFF
DNA: TGCAGCGTTGTTAGGAACACTGAAGCTTTCTTT

V: TRBV5-1
D: NA
size: once
J: TRBJ1-2
CDR3: CASSLATEVAGGYTF
DNA: TGCGCCAGCAGCTTGGCGACAGAAGTCGCCGGTGGCTACACCTTC

V: TRBV6-2/TRBV6-3
D: NA
size: few
J: TRBJ2-2
CDR3: CASSSGLLYTGELFF
DNA: TGTGCCAGCAGTTCCGGACTCCTCTACACCGGGGAGCTGTTTTTT

V: TRBV15
D: NA
size: few
J: TRBJ2-3
CDR3: CATSRDRGNLLFTDTQYF
DNA: TGTGCCACCAGCAGAGATCGTGGGAACCTACTTTTCACAGATACGCAGTATTTT